This is a list of T cell receptor beta chains from one sample in a study of blood T cell repertoires in COVID-19. This table comes from immunoSEQ multiplex PCR, and its TCRdb copy is limited to in-frame clones, with some not included. Of about 140,000 clones listed, approximately 80% are singletons. The sample consisted of peripheral blood. The receptors stem from a woman aged 45 to 65 with acute or convalescent COVID-19. The CDR3 runs from the conserved cysteine through the conserved F or W. The order of the fields is clone size, J gene, D gene, V gene, CDR3 protein, CDR3 DNA. A D gene is named only where the DNA matches it firmly. Only part of the rows carry a size: once, few, many, or a class if the clone is expanded.

clone_size: NA; j_call: TRBJ2-1; d_call: NA; v_call: TRBV28; cdr3_aa: CASRQLGGAADNEQFF; cdr3_nt: TGTGCCAGCAGACAACTAGGGGGGGCCGCAGACAATGAGCAGTTCTTC
clone_size: few; j_call: TRBJ1-2; d_call: NA; v_call: TRBV6-1; cdr3_aa: CASSDLQGLKGYTF; cdr3_nt: TGTGCCAGCAGTGACCTACAGGGTTTGAAAGGCTACACCTTC
clone_size: NA; j_call: TRBJ1-6; d_call: NA; v_call: TRBV2; cdr3_aa: CASSPRDINSPLHF; cdr3_nt: TGTGCCAGCAGCCCCCGGGACATCAATTCACCCCTCCACTTT
clone_size: NA; j_call: TRBJ1-6; d_call: NA; v_call: TRBV7-2; cdr3_aa: CASSAGTLVSNSPLHF; cdr3_nt: TGTGCCAGCAGCGCCGGGACACTGGTTTCTAATTCACCCCTCCACTTT
clone_size: NA; j_call: TRBJ2-3; d_call: NA; v_call: TRBV27; cdr3_aa: CASTSSSSRTDTQYF; cdr3_nt: TGTGCCAGCACTTCCTCGTCTAGCCGCACAGATACGCAGTATTTT
clone_size: NA; j_call: TRBJ1-6; d_call: NA; v_call: TRBV4-2; cdr3_aa: CASSQDRAGYGRYNSPLHF; cdr3_nt: TGTGCCAGCAGCCAAGATAGGGCGGGATATGGGCGATATAATTCACCCCTCCACTTT
clone_size: NA; j_call: TRBJ2-2; d_call: TRBD1; v_call: TRBV18; cdr3_aa: CASSPDTGAGELFF; cdr3_nt: TGTGCCAGCTCACCCGATACAGGGGCCGGGGAGCTGTTTTTT
clone_size: NA; j_call: TRBJ2-5; d_call: NA; v_call: TRBV7-8; cdr3_aa: CASSLGSQMETQYF; cdr3_nt: TGTGCCAGCAGCTTAGGAAGCCAAATGGAGACCCAGTACTTC
clone_size: NA; j_call: TRBJ1-1; d_call: TRBD1; v_call: TRBV11-2; cdr3_aa: CASSHYRGNTEAFF; cdr3_nt: TGTGCCAGCAGCCACTACAGGGGGAACACTGAAGCTTTCTTT
clone_size: NA; j_call: TRBJ2-7; d_call: NA; v_call: TRBV4-2; cdr3_aa: CASSQKEEGPVEQYF; cdr3_nt: TGTGCCAGCAGCCAAAAGGAGGAGGGGCCAGTCGAGCAGTACTTC
clone_size: NA; j_call: TRBJ1-5; d_call: TRBD1; v_call: TRBV28; cdr3_aa: CASNQLLQGYSNQPQHF; cdr3_nt: TGTGCCAGCAACCAACTACTACAGGGGTATAGCAATCAGCCCCAGCATTTT
clone_size: NA; j_call: TRBJ1-4; d_call: TRBD1; v_call: TRBV5-1; cdr3_aa: CASSSSGTGVEKLFF; cdr3_nt: TGCGCCAGCAGCTCGTCCGGGACAGGGGTTGAAAAACTGTTTTTT
clone_size: NA; j_call: TRBJ2-1; d_call: NA; v_call: TRBV20-1; cdr3_aa: CSASGFEQFF; cdr3_nt: TGCAGTGCTAGCGGGTTTGAGCAGTTCTTC
clone_size: NA; j_call: TRBJ2-1; d_call: NA; v_call: TRBV7-2; cdr3_aa: CASSPPGVADLYNEQFF; cdr3_nt: TGTGCCAGCAGCCCCCCCGGGGTAGCCGATTTATACAATGAGCAGTTCTTC
clone_size: NA; j_call: TRBJ1-1; d_call: TRBD1; v_call: TRBV7-3; cdr3_aa: CASSRDRNTEAFF; cdr3_nt: TGTGCCAGCAGCCGGGACAGAAACACTGAAGCTTTCTTT
clone_size: once; j_call: TRBJ1-1; d_call: TRBD1; v_call: TRBV6-5; cdr3_aa: CASSNTGQAHTEAFF; cdr3_nt: TGTGCCAGCAGTAATACGGGACAGGCTCACACTGAAGCTTTCTTT
clone_size: NA; j_call: TRBJ2-7; d_call: NA; v_call: TRBV5-1; cdr3_aa: CASSLPVKGEQYF; cdr3_nt: TGCGCCAGCAGCTTGCCCGTTAAGGGGGAGCAGTACTTC
clone_size: NA; j_call: TRBJ1-2; d_call: NA; v_call: TRBV5-1; cdr3_aa: CASSRKGRQLNYGYTF; cdr3_nt: TGCGCCAGCAGCAGGAAAGGCCGACAGTTAAACTATGGCTACACCTTC
clone_size: NA; j_call: TRBJ2-3; d_call: TRBD1; v_call: TRBV19; cdr3_aa: CASSILGQGPDTQYF; cdr3_nt: TGTGCCAGTAGTATTTTGGGACAGGGACCAGATACGCAGTATTTT
clone_size: NA; j_call: TRBJ1-1; d_call: TRBD1; v_call: TRBV4-1; cdr3_aa: CASSQDLGTANTEAFF; cdr3_nt: TGCGCCAGCAGCCAAGATTTGGGGACAGCGAACACTGAAGCTTTCTTT
clone_size: many; j_call: TRBJ2-7; d_call: NA; v_call: TRBV20-1; cdr3_aa: CSAQRGTEQYF; cdr3_nt: TGCAGTGCTCAGAGGGGGACCGAGCAGTACTTC
clone_size: NA; j_call: TRBJ1-2; d_call: NA; v_call: TRBV14; cdr3_aa: CASSRTGLGYTF; cdr3_nt: TGTGCCAGCAGCCGAACGGGACTCGGCTACACCTTC
clone_size: few; j_call: TRBJ1-1; d_call: TRBD1; v_call: TRBV19; cdr3_aa: CASSIGTGVTEAFF; cdr3_nt: TGTGCCAGTAGTATAGGGACAGGGGTAACTGAAGCTTTCTTT
clone_size: NA; j_call: TRBJ1-2; d_call: TRBD1; v_call: TRBV6-5; cdr3_aa: CASSQGGDTYGYTF; cdr3_nt: TGTGCCAGCAGCCAAGGGGGCGACACTTATGGCTACACCTTC
clone_size: NA; j_call: TRBJ1-4; d_call: NA; v_call: TRBV7-6; cdr3_aa: CASSLELGGRANEKLFF; cdr3_nt: TGTGCCAGCAGCTTAGAGCTCGGAGGCCGGGCTAATGAAAAACTGTTTTTT